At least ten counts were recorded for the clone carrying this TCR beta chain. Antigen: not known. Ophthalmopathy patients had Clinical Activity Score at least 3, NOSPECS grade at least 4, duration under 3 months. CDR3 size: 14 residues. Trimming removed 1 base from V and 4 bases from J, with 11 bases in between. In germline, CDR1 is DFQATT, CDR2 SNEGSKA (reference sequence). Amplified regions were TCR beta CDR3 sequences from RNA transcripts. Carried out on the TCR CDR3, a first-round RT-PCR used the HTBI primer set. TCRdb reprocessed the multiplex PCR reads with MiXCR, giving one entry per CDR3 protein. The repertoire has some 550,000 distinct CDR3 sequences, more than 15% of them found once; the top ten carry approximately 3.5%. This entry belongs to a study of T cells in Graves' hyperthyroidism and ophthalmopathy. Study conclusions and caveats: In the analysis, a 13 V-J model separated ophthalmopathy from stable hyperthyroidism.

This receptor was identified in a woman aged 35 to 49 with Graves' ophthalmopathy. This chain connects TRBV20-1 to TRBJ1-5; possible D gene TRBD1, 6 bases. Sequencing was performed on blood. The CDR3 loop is CSARVTGRNQPQHF. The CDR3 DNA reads TGCAGTGCTAGAGTAACAGGGCGGAATCAGCCCCAGCATTTT.